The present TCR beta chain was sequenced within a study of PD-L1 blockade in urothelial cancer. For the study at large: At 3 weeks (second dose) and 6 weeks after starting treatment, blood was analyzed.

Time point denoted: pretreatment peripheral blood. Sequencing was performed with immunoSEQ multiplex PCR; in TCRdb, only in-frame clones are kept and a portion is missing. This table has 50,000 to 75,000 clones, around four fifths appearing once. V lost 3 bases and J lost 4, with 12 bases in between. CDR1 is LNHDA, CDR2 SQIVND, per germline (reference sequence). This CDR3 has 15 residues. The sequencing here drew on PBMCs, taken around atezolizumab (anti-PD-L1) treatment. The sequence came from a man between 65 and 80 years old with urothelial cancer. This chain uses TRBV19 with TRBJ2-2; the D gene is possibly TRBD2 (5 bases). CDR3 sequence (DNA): TGTGCCAGTAGTATGGGAAGCGGAAGCACCGGGGAGCTGTTTTTT. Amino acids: CASSMGSGSTGELFF. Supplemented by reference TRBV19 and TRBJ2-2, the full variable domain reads DGGITQSPKYLFRKEGQNVTLSCEQNLNHDAMYWYRQDPGQGLRLIYYSQIVNDFQKGDIAEGYSVSREKKESFPLTVTSAQKNPTAFYLCASSMGSGSTGELFFGEGSRLTVL.